The T cell receptor beta chain described here comes from a study of post-analysis software for immune sequencing data. Study background: Included courses were relapsing-remitting and secondary progressive multiple sclerosis; progressive-relapsing multiple sclerosis was also included. Overall study results and limits: Significantly decreased normalized Chao1 diversity was recorded for multiple sclerosis patients relative to controls. When patients were compared with controls, 4 or 5 TRBV segments were more frequent, TRBV5-6, TRBV5-1 and TRBV20-1 among them. Samples sharing a preparation batch grouped tightly together when assessed by F measure.

Turning to this clonotype: Its antigen remains unidentified.

Germline V gene lookup returns CDR1 SGHRS and CDR2 YFSETQ. V gave up 0 bases and J gave up 5 bases, with 10 bases separating them. CDR3 length: 14 residues. Included in the TCR beta cDNA libraries were unique molecular identifiers. T cells, about 0.9 to 11 million of them, yielded roughly 0.5 million cDNA molecules. TCRdb processed the PCR reads anew with MiXCR; each CDR3 protein has one entry. In the table there are some 500,000 distinct CDR3 sequences, over 35% of which are singletons. The sequence was obtained from a girl under 18 with multiple sclerosis. Input material: blood. This chain links TRBV5-1 with TRBJ2-3; D gene ambiguous. The CDR3 protein is CASSLVSSGDTQYF. CDR3 DNA: TGCGCCAGCAGCTTGGTTTCCTCAGGAGATACGCAGTATTTT.